The 24 T cell receptor beta chains below all came from one sample that was sequenced in a study of CD8+CD57+ T cells in acquired aplastic anemia. Profiling that covered TCR beta VDJ and CDR3 relied on genomic DNA as its template. TCRdb reanalysed the reads using MiXCR and keeps one entry per CDR3 protein. Of 400,000 to 500,000 distinct CDR3 sequences listed, 60% to 80% are singletons. Sequences were obtained from sorted CD4+, CD8+, or CD8+CD57+ T cells (not recorded which) from PBMCs. These receptors all stem from a human donor in good health, serving as a control.

V and J are TRBV9 and TRBJ1-2; no firm D call. This CDR3 spans 11 amino acids. Germline CDR1 is SGDLS and CDR2 is YYNGEE. V lost 7 bases and J 8 bases, leaving 12 bases between the germline ends. CDR3 DNA sequence: TGTGCCAGCGAGCGGTCGGAGGGCTACACCTTC. This gives the protein CASERSEGYTF.

The V gene is TRBV9, the J gene TRBJ2-5; D gene ambiguous. CDR3 size: 13 residues. CDR1 SGDLS and CDR2 YYNGEE come from the germline V gene. V dropped 7 bases and J dropped 5 bases, with 15 bases sitting between them. Written as DNA, the CDR3 is TGTGCCAGCCGCGACGCCTTGACGGAGACCCAGTACTTC. Protein: CASRDALTETQYF.

As for this clonotype: A junction boundary mismatches the germline segment, possibly from a read error. J is TRBJ2-7 and V is TRBV10-3; 8 nucleotides line up with TRBD2. The V gene's germline CDR1 is ENHRY and CDR2 SYGVKD. The CDR3 contains 15 residues. CDR3 DNA: TGTGCCATCAGTGAGACTAGCGGTGGAGCATATACGCAGTACTTT. Protein sequence: CAISETSGGAYTQYF.

The chain is built from TRBV2 and TRBJ2-3; 8 bases fit TRBD2. Germline V gene sequence: CDR1 SNHLY, CDR2 FYNNEI. Trimming cost V 7 bases and J 5 bases; bases outside gene matches: 8. The CDR3 is 14 residues long. DNA for the CDR3: TGTGCCAGCAACAGCGGGGGCCGGGAAGATACGCAGTATTTT. Amino acids: CASNSGGREDTQYF.

The chain uses TRBV11-2 and TRBJ1-1; D gene ambiguous. The CDR3 runs to 14 residues. The germline V and J ends were trimmed by 5 bases and 3 bases, with 13 bases remaining between them. CDR1 and CDR2 from the germline V gene are SGHAT and FQNNGV. The CDR3 sequence is CASSPRTSDTEAFF. In DNA form, the CDR3 reads TGTGCCAGCAGCCCCCGGACTAGCGACACTGAAGCTTTCTTT. The complete variable domain, with remaining parts taken from reference TRBV11-2 and TRBJ1-1, reads EAGVAQSPRYKIIEKRQSVAFWCNPISGHATLYWYQQILGQGPKLLIQFQNNGVVDDSQLPKDRFSAERLKGVDSTLKIQPAKLEDSAVYLCASSPRTSDTEAFFGQGTRLTVV.

This clonotype has a count of ten or more. The V call is TRBV29-1, the J call TRBJ1-1; perhaps TRBD1 as D (5 bases). CDR1 and CDR2 (germline): SQVTM, ANQGSEA. The V gene lost 6 bases and the J gene lost 4 bases, with 18 bases spanning the gap. The CDR3 has 14 residues. The CDR3 region is CSVGRGTVGTEAFF. CDR3 DNA sequence: TGCAGCGTGGGGCGTGGAACTGTGGGCACTGAAGCTTTCTTT.

This clonotype was seen repeatedly, ten times or more. The rearrangement uses TRBV5-4 and TRBJ2-7; 15 nucleotides align to TRBD2. The CDR3 covers 18 residues. The J segment lost 7 bases and the V segment lost 3 bases, leaving 14 bases of the junction unmatched. Germline assignment: CDR1 SGHNT and CDR2 YYREEE (reference sequence). In DNA form, the CDR3 reads TGTGCCAGCAGCTCGGGACTAGCGGGGGGTACTTTATTATCAGAGCAGTACTTC. Amino acids: CASSSGLAGGTLLSEQYF.

Notes on this clonotype: With a much larger clone just one base away, this may be a read error. The conserved phenylalanine or tryptophan is not found at the CDR3 terminus, so this likely reflects a read error. V and J are TRBV4-3 and TRBJ2-5; 7 bases match TRBD1. This CDR3 is 15 amino acids long. Trimming at V came to 0 bases and at J to 5 bases, leaving 6 bases not matched to a gene. CDR1 LGHNA and CDR2 YSLEER come from the germline V gene. The CDR3 region is CASSQDPGRGETQYL. CDR3 sequence (DNA): TGCGCCAGCAGCCAAGATCCCGGCAGGGGGGAGACCCAGTACCTC.

This chain links TRBV12-3 or TRBV12-4 with TRBJ1-1, with D unclear. CDR3 length equals 14 residues. V was clipped by 5 bases and J by 0 bases, with 10 bases between them. The CDR3 sequence is CASSRTAMNTEAFF. For the CDR3, the DNA is TGTGCCAGCAGTCGAACAGCCATGAACACTGAAGCTTTCTTT.

This sequence joins TRBV7-2 and TRBJ2-6, with D maybe TRBD2 (6 bases). The CDR3 is 15 residues long. Trimming removed 5 bases from V and 6 bases from J, with 14 bases in between. Germline CDR1 is SGHTA and CDR2 is FQGNSA. The CDR3 is CASSGGFGTANVLTF. The CDR3 bases are TGTGCCAGCAGCGGGGGGTTTGGGACGGCCAACGTCCTGACTTTC. The full variable domain, completed using reference TRBV7-2 and TRBJ2-6, is GAGVSQSPSNKVTEKGKDVELRCDPISGHTALYWYRQSLGQGLEFLIYFQGNSAPDKSGLPSDRFSAERTGGSVSTLTIQRTQQEDSAVYLCASSGGFGTANVLTFGAGSRLTVL.

CDR3 in DNA: TGTGCCAGCAGCTTTCCAGGGGGACTGTATGGCTACACCTTC. It translates to CASSFPGGLYGYTF. V and J are TRBV7-3 and TRBJ1-2, with 7 bases that match TRBD1. V lost 3 bases, J lost 5 bases, and 6 bases stayed unmatched. CDR3 size: 14 residues. CDR1 SGHTA and CDR2 FQGTGA come from the germline V gene.

A word on this clonotype: This likely comes from a read error, as the CDR3 has no conserved phenylalanine or tryptophan at its end. It is unclear where the CDR3 begins or ends on the DNA, so no DNA is shown, and the CDR3 is as TCRdb lists it. This chain connects TRBV7-7 to TRBJ2-3. The CDR3 length equals 12 residues, ends included. Germline lookup yields CDR1 SSHAT and CDR2 FNYEAQ (reference sequence). CDR3 protein: CASRQMRYAEYL.

This clonotype occurred once. The junction differs from germline at one of its ends, possibly a read error. The chain couples TRBV19 to TRBJ2-3; TRBD1 might be the D (5 bases). CDR1 is LNHDA, CDR2 SQIVND, per germline (reference sequence). The CDR3 spans 16 residues. CDR3 protein: CASSSARWGLSYKQYF. For the CDR3, the DNA is TGTGCCAGCAGCTCAGCCCGGTGGGGCCTTTCCTACAAGCAGTACTTT.

This clonotype occurred many times. The chain combines TRBV19 with TRBJ1-1; D uncertain. Per germline, CDR1 LNHDA and CDR2 SQIVND (reference sequence). CDR3 size: 12 residues. V was cut by 9 bases and J by 5 bases, with 13 bases left in between. CDR3 sequence: CASGLSKTEAFF. DNA of the CDR3: TGTGCCAGCGGGCTCTCGAAGACTGAAGCTTTCTTT.

A word on this clonotype: A junction end diverges from the germline sequence, so it may reflect a read error. This rearrangement joins TRBV10-3 to TRBJ1-1, with D unresolved. Germline V gives CDR1 ENHRY, CDR2 SYGVKD. The CDR3 is 12 amino acids. The CDR3 protein is CAINRGNAEAFF. In DNA, the CDR3 is TGTGCCATCAATAGAGGGAACGCTGAAGCTTTCTTT.

The CDR3 reads CASSYGGPETQYF. The CDR3 coding sequence is TGTGCCAGCAGTTACGGGGGGCCGGAGACCCAGTACTTC. The chain employs TRBV6-6 and TRBJ2-5; possibly TRBD1 or TRBD2 for D (6 bases each). The V end was cut by 2 bases, the J end by 5 bases, with 9 bases between. Germline V gene data show CDR1 as MNHNY and CDR2 as SVGAGI (reference sequence). The length of the CDR3 is 13 residues.

For this clonotype: The junction does not match germline at one end; this may be a read error. V gene TRBV5-1 combines with J gene TRBJ1-5; D is uncertain. Germline CDR1 SGHRS, CDR2 YFSETQ. This CDR3 spans 13 amino acids. CDR3 residues: CASTPHDSQPQHF. CDR3 coding DNA: TGTGCCAGCACCCCCCACGATAGTCAGCCCCAGCATTTT. Drawing the rest from reference TRBV5-1 and TRBJ1-5, the complete variable domain is KAGVTQTPRYLIKTRGQQVTLSCSPISGHRSVSWYQQTPGQGLQFLFEYFSETQRNKGNFPGRFSGRQFSNSRSEMNVSTLELGDSALYLCASTPHDSQPQHFGDGTRLSIL.

Concerning this clonotype: The junction does not match germline at one end; this may be a read error. The rearrangement links TRBV7-2 to TRBJ1-6; D gene ambiguous. Germline loops: CDR1 SGHTA, CDR2 FQGNSA. The CDR3 is 14 residues long. CDR3 region: CASSSGGRPSNQHF. The CDR3 coding sequence is TGCGCCAGCAGCTCGGGCGGGAGGCCCTCCAATCAGCACTTT.

Comment on this clonotype: This may be a read error: a much more frequent sequence differs by one nucleotide. The rearrangement links TRBV5-8 to TRBJ2-2; D is ambiguous. This CDR3 spans 16 amino acids. Germline lookup yields CDR1 SGHTS and CDR2 YDEGEE. CDR3 bases: TGCGCCAGCAGCCGGCGCTCGACTCAACTAACCGGGGAGCTGTTTTTT. It codes for CASSRRSTQLTGELFF.

Of note for this clonotype: A much larger clone differs from this one at a single base, so this may be a read error. The chain carries TRBV12-5 and TRBJ2-3; TRBD2 matches at 7 bases. J gave up 0 bases and V 10 bases, and 4 bases lay outside the gene matches. The CDR3 runs to 13 residues. Germline-derived CDR1 and CDR2 are LGHNT and FRNRAP. The CDR3 sequence is CAKSGASTDTQYF. The CDR3 DNA is TGTGCTAAAAGCGGGGCTAGCACAGATACGCAGTATTTT. The variable domain in full, completed from reference TRBV12-5 and TRBJ2-3, reads DARVTQTPRHKVTEMGQEVTMRCQPILGHNTVFWYRQTMMQGLELLAYFRNRAPLDDSGMPKDRFSAEMPDATLATLKIQPSEPRDSAVYFCAKSGASTDTQYFGPGTRLTVL.

Notes on this clonotype: Given the absence of the conserved phenylalanine or tryptophan at the CDR3 end, a read error is likely. It is unclear where the CDR3 begins or ends on the DNA, so no DNA is shown, and the CDR3 is as TCRdb lists it. This chain links TRBV2 with TRBJ2-7; TRBD1, the D gene given by the table, was not confirmed from the DNA. Ends included, the CDR3 has 16 residues. Looked up from germline, CDR1 is SNHLY and CDR2 is FYNNEI. The CDR3 region is CANNDRGRGTSSTSGR.

This clonotype showed up just a few times. A much larger clone differs from this one at a single base, so this may be a read error. The CDR3 DNA sequence: TGCGCCAGCAGCCAAGCTCCGGGGGAAAAACTGTTTTTT. It encodes CASSQAPGEKLFF. The chain has TRBV4-3 and TRBJ1-4, with D unclear. The CDR3 is made up of 13 amino acids. With 1 base removed from V and 8 bases from J, the gap between germline ends came to 8 bases. Germline V lookup: CDR1 LGHNA, CDR2 YSLEER.

Note on this clonotype: The missing conserved phenylalanine or tryptophan at the end of this CDR3 makes a read error likely. The DNA is left out, because the CDR3 cannot be placed on it with certainty; the CDR3 is given as TCRdb lists it. The chain couples TRBV7-2 to TRBJ2-5. Germline-derived CDR1 and CDR2 are SGHTA and FQGNSA. The CDR3 is 12 residues long, counting both termini. The CDR3 here is CATSGLHGGQNL.

This clonotype has a single count. Its ends do not fully match the called genes, so a read error is possible. The chain is built from TRBV7-9 and TRBJ2-1, with a possible D match to TRBD2 (7 bases). This CDR3 spans 14 amino acids. In germline, CDR1 is SEHNR, CDR2 FQNEAQ (reference sequence). The CDR3 loop is CASSLQEGDYEELF. The CDR3 nucleotides read TGTGCCAGCAGCTTACAAGAGGGGGACTATGAGGAGTTGTTC.